The present entry profiles one TCR beta chain with its context. Cohorts were determined from participant-reported clinical history. The entry originates in a study of blood T cell repertoires in COVID-19. For the study at large: Acute and convalescent COVID-19 specimens originated in the United States, Italy and Spain. T cells, B-cell-depleted T cells, or PBMCs supplied cDNA or gDNA.

CDR3 length: 14 residues. Germline assignment: CDR1 LGHDT and CDR2 YNNKEL (reference sequence). V was clipped by 0 bases and J by 6 bases, with 9 bases between them. In the original workflow: Reference gene primer amplification in the assay estimated nucleated cell counts. Here immunoSEQ multiplex PCR was the method, and the copy in TCRdb shows in-frame clones only, minus some. That table furnishes V, J and clone size, whereas the DNA furnished D and trimming. The sample contains 400,000 or so clones, about 90% of which appear only once. The receptor was isolated from a man in his forties in a cohort exposed to, infected with or recovered from COVID-19 (not recorded which). Sequences were obtained from PBMCs or T cells enriched from blood (not recorded which). The chain has TRBV3-1 (or the pseudogene TRBV3-2) and TRBJ1-5; D gene ambiguous. CDR3 DNA: TGTGCCAGCAGCCAAGATGCGGGAAGTCAGCCCCAGCATTTT. It is translated as CASSQDAGSQPQHF.